The entry below describes one T cell receptor beta chain. Its antigen is undetermined. To make TCR beta libraries, researchers used iRepertoire HTBI primers and Arm-PCR of CDR3 regions. TCRdb itself ran the multiplex PCR reads through MiXCR, one entry per CDR3 protein. The sample comprises 550,000 to 600,000 distinct CDR3 sequences, roughly a sixth of which are singletons, and more than 10% rests with the top ten. This sample stems from a study of regulatory T cells in long-lasting Graves disease. Points from the study as a whole: Persistent cases of Graves' showed reduced TCR diversity relative to newly diagnosed patients. In persistent patients, shared public clonotypes (approximately 3,000) outnumbered those in new patients (approximately 970).

Time point denoted: newly diagnosed GD, antithyroid drugs for less than 3 months. RNA from PBMCs was the source of the TCR library. CDR1 is DFQATT, CDR2 SNEGSKA, per germline (reference sequence). V dropped 5 bases and J dropped 3; count of bases not matched to a gene: 9. The CDR3 extends over 15 amino acids. This sample also appeared in a second study, on T cells in Graves' hyperthyroidism and ophthalmopathy. That investigation notes: Ophthalmopathy and stable hyperthyroidism were told apart by a 13 V-J model.

The sample consisted of peripheral blood mononuclear cells (PBMCs), taken at new diagnosis, from a patient treated with antithyroid drugs. This chain uses TRBV20-1 with TRBJ2-4; the match to TRBD1 covers 8 bases. The receptor's source is a man between 18 and 35 years old with Graves disease. CDR3 nucleotide sequence: TGCAGTGCTTCTTCCAGGGGGCTCAGCAAAAACATTCAGTACTTC. It yields the protein CSASSRGLSKNIQYF.